The 30 T cell receptor beta chains below were found in one sample sequenced in a study of metastatic and nonmetastatic thyroid tumors. Thyroid surgery was performed in patients who had received no treatment beforehand. With MiXCR, TCRdb called clones anew from the PCR reads. The sample consists of some 19,000 clones, about a quarter of them appearing once. The sample taken for sequencing was tumor tissue. These receptors originate from a female donor with papillary thyroid cancer or a benign thyroid nodule (not recorded which). Some clones in this sample may be carry-over from other donors' samples.

A note on this clone: An end of the junction differs from the germline gene, which may be a read error. The chain combines TRBV20-1 with TRBJ2-2, with 7 bases fitting TRBD2. Germline CDR1 DFQATT, CDR2 SNEGSKA (reference sequence). This CDR3 has 12 amino acids. Written as DNA, the CDR3 is TGCAGTGCGGGAGTGGGCAGCGGGGATCTGTTTTTT. It yields the protein CSAGVGSGDLFF.

The V gene is TRBV30, the J gene TRBJ1-2; the D gene is possibly TRBD1 (6 bases). The CDR3 contains 13 residues. Germline V gene data show CDR1 as GTSNPN and CDR2 as SVGIG (reference sequence). The ends were cut back, 2 bases at V and 6 bases at J, with 13 bases in the middle. The CDR3 protein is CAWSRVGADGYTF. In DNA form, the CDR3 reads TGTGCCTGGAGTCGGGTGGGGGCGGATGGCTACACCTTC.

The genes are TRBV5-1 and TRBJ2-7; 12 bases are a match to TRBD2. V was pared by 4 bases and J by 4 bases, with 3 bases of the junction left unmatched. The CDR3 length is 14 residues. Germline CDR1 and CDR2: SGHRS and YFSETQ. The CDR3 here is CASSQGLAGYEQYF. The CDR3 DNA is TGCGCCAGCAGCCAGGGACTAGCGGGTTACGAGCAGTACTTC.

This clone was found a few times. The chain joins TRBV10-3 to TRBJ1-2; D perhaps matches TRBD1 (5 bases). V lost 6 bases to trimming and J lost 8 bases, with 16 bases between them. Per the germline V gene, CDR1 is ENHRY and CDR2 is SYGVKD. CDR3 length: 13 residues. DNA of the CDR3: TGTGCCATCAGGGGGGGAAGGTCCGAGGGCTACACCTTC. Its translation: CAIRGGRSEGYTF.

V and J are TRBV11-3 and TRBJ2-2; D might be TRBD2 (6 bases). This CDR3 comprises 15 residues. The germline gives CDR1 SGHNT, CDR2 YENEEA. Trimming removed 5 bases from V and 8 bases from J, with 18 bases in between. CDR3 sequence: CASSPAGTWRGELFF. As DNA, the CDR3 is TGTGCCAGCAGCCCTGCCGGGACTTGGCGAGGGGAGCTGTTTTTT.

CDR3 amino acids: CASSFRAGVGRTQYF. In nucleotides, the CDR3 is TGTGCCAGCAGCTTTCGGGCTGGGGTGGGGAGGACCCAGTACTTC. The chain uses TRBV5-6 and TRBJ2-5, with D perhaps matching TRBD2 (5 bases). The CDR3 contains 15 residues. V was cut by 2 bases and J by 7 bases, with 18 bases left in between. From germline, CDR1 is SGHDT and CDR2 YYEEEE.

This clone was recorded at least ten times. The genes are TRBV7-6 and TRBJ2-7; D is perhaps TRBD2 (6 bases). Germline assignment: CDR1 SGHVS and CDR2 FNYEAQ. Between the trimmed V and J ends, which lost 1 base and 6 bases, there was a span of 19 bases. This CDR3 has 16 amino acids. CDR3 sequence reads: CASSLGDAGLRGEQYF. The CDR3 coding sequence is TGTGCCAGCAGCTTAGGAGATGCGGGACTCCGGGGCGAGCAGTACTTC.

The rearrangement links TRBV2 to TRBJ2-1; tentatively, D is TRBD2 (5 bases). CDR1 and CDR2 (germline): SNHLY, FYNNEI. This CDR3 has 11 residues. V dropped 7 bases and J dropped 10 bases, with 11 bases sitting between them. The CDR3 DNA follows: TGTGCCAGCAACGAAGCGGCGGAGCAGTTCTTC. It is translated as CASNEAAEQFF.

Regarding this clone: In this CDR3 the conserved last residue, phenylalanine or tryptophan, is missing, so a read error is likely. This chain connects TRBV5-1 to TRBJ2-3, with 11 bases that match TRBD2. Germline CDR1 is SGHRS and CDR2 is YFSETQ. Germline trimming cut 4 bases from V and 7 bases from J; bases unmatched to any gene: 8. This CDR3 spans 15 amino acids. The CDR3 here is CASSRGTSGEYTQYS. The CDR3 coding sequence is TGCGCCAGCAGCAGGGGGACTAGCGGCGAATATACGCAGTATTCT.

This clone was observed at least ten times. The chain employs TRBV28 and TRBJ2-5, with D unclear. Per germline, CDR1 MDHEN and CDR2 SYDVKM. The CDR3 has 14 amino acids. Trimming pared 3 bases from V and 5 bases from J, leaving 13 bases between. The CDR3 nucleotides are TGTGCCAGCAGTTTCCGGAGATCATCGGAGACCCAGTACTTC. Translation gives CASSFRRSSETQYF.

In its sample, this clone was seen many times. V gene TRBV10-2 combines with J gene TRBJ1-1; no definite D call. The ends were cut back, 6 bases at V and 1 base at J, with 6 bases in the middle. Germline assignment: CDR1 WSHSY and CDR2 SAAADI. The CDR3 consists of 12 residues. The CDR3 reads CASREGNTEAFF. In DNA, the CDR3 is TGCGCCAGCAGGGAGGGGAACACTGAAGCTTTCTTT.

This clone was observed many times. The V and J genes are TRBV29-1 and TRBJ1-3; D not resolved. The CDR3 totals 13 residues. With 7 bases removed from V and 11 bases from J, the gap between germline ends came to 21 bases. CDR1 and CDR2 from the germline V gene are SQVTM and ANQGSEA. This CDR3 is CSAGERPGSPIYF. The CDR3 nucleotides read TGCAGCGCCGGCGAGCGCCCGGGGTCGCCCATATATTTT.

This clone was detected only a few times. The chain employs TRBV2 and TRBJ2-7; 7 bases are shared with TRBD2. Unmatched junction bases numbered 0, after V lost 7 bases and J lost 3 bases. Germline CDR1 SNHLY, CDR2 FYNNEI. The CDR3 consists of 11 residues. CDR3 residues: CASTGGYEQYF. The CDR3 DNA follows: TGTGCCAGCACGGGGGGCTACGAGCAGTACTTC.

Judged by abundance, this clone is medium-sized. This chain's CDR3 is CASSELSTVLGADYGYTF. The CDR3 DNA is TGTGCCAGCAGTGAATTATCGACAGTCCTGGGGGCGGACTATGGCTACACCTTC. The J gene is TRBJ1-2, the V gene TRBV25-1; D might be TRBD1 (6 bases). The CDR3 is 18 residues long. V was trimmed by 1 base and J by 3 bases, leaving 21 bases between them. CDR1 is MGHDK, CDR2 SYGVNS, per germline.

Ten or more counts support this clone. This clone may be a read error of a much larger clone one base away. The same CDR3 is also encoded by other DNA sequences in this sample. The rearrangement links TRBV3-1 to TRBJ2-5; TRBD1 agrees at 9 bases. Germline V gene lookup returns CDR1 LGHDT and CDR2 YNNKEL (reference sequence). The length of the CDR3 is 15 residues. With V trimmed by 6 bases and J by 6 bases, 11 bases remained unmatched. CDR3 protein: CASSQATGTGKTQYF. CDR3 bases: TGTGCCAGCAGTCAGGCTACCGGGACAGGGAAGACCCAGTACTTC.

In the case of this clone: The junction differs from germline at one of its ends, possibly a read error. The gene calls are TRBV28 and TRBJ2-7, with no clear D. Germline V CDR1 and CDR2: MDHEN, SYDVKM. CDR3 length: 14 residues. The CDR3 sequence: CASRLLRGPYEQYF. In DNA, the CDR3 is TGTGCCAGCCGTTTGTTGCGTGGCCCCTACGAGCAGTACTTC. The whole variable domain, remainder taken from reference TRBV28 and TRBJ2-7, is DVKVTQSSRYLVKRTGEKVFLECVQDMDHENMFWYRQDPGLGLRLIYFSYDVKMKEKGDIPEGYSVSREKKERFSLILESASTNQTSMYLCASRLLRGPYEQYFGPGTRLTVT.

Details on this clone: A junction boundary mismatches the germline segment, possibly from a read error. The chain combines TRBV7-2 with TRBJ1-6; TRBD1 aligns across 8 bases. CDR3 length equals 15 residues. Germline V lookup: CDR1 SGHTA, CDR2 FQGNSA. The CDR3 is CASSLGQGLNSALHF. The CDR3, as DNA: TGTGCCAGCAGCTTAGGACAGGGGCTAAATTCAGCCCTCCACTTT.

The sample holds a few counts of this clone. Here the CDR3 omits its conserved ending phenylalanine or tryptophan, so a read error is the likely source. The rearrangement uses TRBV6-2 or TRBV6-3 and TRBJ1-1; D is unclear. Germline lookup yields CDR1 MNHEY and CDR2 SVGEGT. The V and J ends lost 7 bases and 9 bases respectively, with 9 bases between them. The CDR3 runs to 10 residues. CDR3 sequence: CASISGQAFL. For the CDR3, the DNA is TGTGCCAGCATATCCGGACAAGCTTTCCTT.

This clone was seen many times. The gene calls are TRBV10-3 and TRBJ2-7, with D tentatively TRBD2 (6 bases). This CDR3 is 16 amino acids long. Germline loops: CDR1 ENHRY, CDR2 SYGVKD. Trimming shortened V by 7 bases and J by 0 bases, and 19 bases separated the two germline ends. The chain's CDR3 is CAITDYSKTSSYEQYF. The DNA of the CDR3 is TGTGCCATCACTGACTACTCTAAGACTAGCTCCTACGAGCAGTACTTC.

This clone came up a few times. The V call is TRBV2, the J call TRBJ2-5; D is unclear. Germline V CDR1 and CDR2: SNHLY, FYNNEI. This CDR3 contains 12 residues. Between the trimmed V and J ends, which lost 11 bases and 4 bases, there was a span of 14 bases. The CDR3 sequence: CAGIGIAETQYF. The CDR3 DNA is TGTGCCGGCATTGGGATCGCAGAGACCCAGTACTTC.

The chain couples TRBV5-6 to TRBJ2-2; D might be TRBD1 (6 bases). CDR1 is SGHDT and CDR2 is YYEEEE in the germline V gene. The V end was cut by 2 bases, the J end by 0 bases, with 11 bases between. This CDR3 contains 16 residues. CDR3 in amino acids: CASSFLGHPNTGELFF. CDR3 in DNA: TGTGCCAGCAGCTTTTTGGGACACCCGAACACCGGGGAGCTGTTTTTT.

The chain has TRBV28 and TRBJ1-5, with 9 bases lining up with TRBD1. The CDR3 is 19 amino acids. V lost 2 bases and J lost 6; bases outside the gene matches: 17. Germline CDR1 is MDHEN and CDR2 is SYDVKM. CDR3 nucleotides: TGTGCCAGCAGTTTAGGTCGTAGCCGGGGACAGGGTAACAGTCAGCCCCAGCATTTT. Translated, it gives CASSLGRSRGQGNSQPQHF.

In its sample, this clone was seen many times. This is likely a read error, given that the CDR3 carries no conserved phenylalanine or tryptophan at its end. The V gene is TRBV19, the J gene TRBJ1-5; D unresolved. This CDR3 spans 15 amino acids. Trimming left V 3 bases short and J 3 bases short, with 12 bases between. The germline V gene has CDR1 LNHDA and CDR2 SQIVND (reference sequence). DNA for the CDR3: TGTGCCAGTAGTATGGAGGGCCGGGACAATCAGCCCCAGCATCTT. Protein: CASSMEGRDNQPQHL.

Points on this clone: This sequence may be a read error, since a much larger clone differs from it by one base. The rearrangement uses TRBV7-3 and TRBJ2-3, with D hard to call. The CDR3 totals 14 residues. V was shortened by 9 bases and J by 7 bases, with 20 bases between the two germline ends. Germline V lookup: CDR1 SGHTA, CDR2 FQGTGA. Here the CDR3 reads CASPPLGGAYTQYF. The CDR3 DNA reads as TGTGCCAGTCCTCCTTTGGGCGGCGCCTATACGCAGTATTTT. Based on the CDR3 plus reference TRBV7-3 and TRBJ2-3, the full variable domain is GAGVSQTPSNKVTEKGKYVELRCDPISGHTALYWYRQSLGQGPEFLIYFQGTGAADDSGLPNDRFFAVRPEGSVSTLKIQRTERGDSAVYLCASPPLGGAYTQYFGPGTRLTVL.

This chain links TRBV9 with TRBJ2-2; D may be TRBD1 (6 bases). The CDR3 is 14 amino acids. Germline V gene data show CDR1 as SGDLS and CDR2 as YYNGEE. Trimming left V 0 bases short and J 6 bases short, with 9 bases between. CDR3 DNA: TGTGCCAGCAGCGTAGTTTGGGGGCCCGGGGAGCTGTTTTTT. Its translation is CASSVVWGPGELFF.

This chain connects TRBV6-1 to TRBJ1-5, with 9 nucleotides matching TRBD1. CDR3 length equals 18 residues. The V and J ends lost 5 bases and 2 bases, in that order; junction bases with no gene match: 13. Germline CDR1 and CDR2: MNHNS and SASEGT. This CDR3 reads CASSKTRDRVYGNQPQHF. DNA for the CDR3: TGTGCCAGCAGTAAGACCCGGGACAGGGTATACGGCAATCAGCCCCAGCATTTT.

By share, this clone ranks as medium-sized. The V gene is TRBV6-1, the J gene TRBJ1-5, with 11 bases fitting TRBD1. The CDR3 contains 14 residues. In germline, CDR1 is MNHNS, CDR2 SASEGT. Trimming took 4 bases from V and 7 from J; bases not matched to a gene: 3. The CDR3 DNA sequence: TGTGCCAGCAGTGCCTGGACAGGGGGCCAGCCCCAGCATTTT. This translates into CASSAWTGGQPQHF.

The table lists this clone with a few counts. In nucleotides, the CDR3 is TGTGCCATCAGGGAGGGACATCAGGGGAATGAAAAACTGTTTTTT. Protein product: CAIREGHQGNEKLFF. J is TRBJ1-4 and V is TRBV10-3; a weak D match, TRBD1 (6 bases). There are 15 residues in the CDR3. Per the germline V gene, CDR1 is ENHRY and CDR2 is SYGVKD. V was pared by 6 bases and J by 5 bases, with 16 bases between.

This clone was counted ten times or more. The CDR3, as DNA: TGTGCCAGCTCACCACCGGAAAATAGGAACACCATATATTTT. Residues: CASSPPENRNTIYF. The chain is built from TRBV18 and TRBJ1-3; D uncertain. V was trimmed by 0 bases and J by 7 bases, leaving 10 bases between them. This CDR3 spans 14 amino acids. CDR1 is KGHSH and CDR2 is LQKENI in the germline V gene.

This clone was counted between two and nine times. The CDR3 coding sequence is TGTGCCAGTAGTATTGGGGCAGGGGGCACCTACGAGCAGTACTTC. Encoded protein: CASSIGAGGTYEQYF. This chain connects TRBV19 to TRBJ2-7, with TRBD1 matching 8 bases. The CDR3 consists of 15 residues. Germline trimming cut 3 bases from V and 2 bases from J; bases unmatched to any gene: 6. The germline gives CDR1 LNHDA, CDR2 SQIVND (reference sequence).